This TCR beta chain was profiled in a study of neurological immune-mediated disorders. This clonotype was picked up many times. Its antigen is not known. Preparation of the unsorted libraries drew on 2 million PBMCs stored at -80 C. Each TCR transcript was tagged with a 10-nucleotide random UMI during 5'RACE. MiXCR, run by TCRdb on the 5' RACE reads, gives a single entry per CDR3 protein. The sample lists roughly 62,000 distinct CDR3 sequences; about 3.7% were seen once. Overall study results and limits: Across subjects, expanded clones had no CDR3 amino acid sequences in common, pointing to private repertoires in all groups.

This clonotype was sampled from a woman aged 45-60 years with multiple sclerosis. Sequenced material: PBMCs.

The CDR3 reads CASSLDGIPSTDTQYF. The CDR3 nucleotides read TGCGCCAGCAGCTTGGACGGCATCCCCAGCACAGATACGCAGTATTTT. The rearrangement joins TRBV5-1 to TRBJ2-3; unclear D gene. The CDR3 extends over 16 amino acids. Germline CDR1 and CDR2: SGHRS and YFSETQ. Trimming took 0 bases from V and 0 from J, leaving 11 bases between them.